This is a list of T cell receptor beta chains from one sample in a study of blood T cells in healthy people across ages. TCRdb processed the 5' RACE reads anew with MiXCR; each CDR3 protein has one entry. Altogether 1.5 million to 2 million distinct CDR3 sequences are present, roughly 32% being singletons, with the ten largest covering roughly 10%. The specimen was blood. These receptors all come from a woman under 40 in good health. CDR3s include the opening cysteine and the closing phenylalanine or tryptophan. D genes are given only for firm matches. Expanded clones get a size class; other rows say once, few or many, or leave the size out.

d_call: TRBD2
clone_size: NA
v_call: TRBV12-3/TRBV12-4
j_call: TRBJ2-3
cdr3_aa: CASSPLLGREADTQYF
cdr3_nt: TGTGCCAGCAGTCCTCTCTTAGGGCGGGAGGCGGATACGCAGTATTTT

d_call: TRBD2
clone_size: few
v_call: TRBV11-2
j_call: TRBJ2-1
cdr3_aa: CASSQRLAGVDEQFF
cdr3_nt: TGTGCCAGCAGCCAGAGACTAGCGGGAGTTGATGAGCAGTTCTTC

d_call: TRBD1
clone_size: NA
v_call: TRBV20-1
j_call: TRBJ1-4
cdr3_aa: CSAPNPWAGGLNEKLFF
cdr3_nt: TGCAGTGCCCCCAATCCGTGGGCAGGGGGCCTAAATGAAAAACTGTTTTTT

d_call: NA
clone_size: NA
v_call: TRBV7-6
j_call: TRBJ2-7
cdr3_aa: CASSLAVGAEDPYEQYF
cdr3_nt: TGTGCCAGCAGCTTAGCGGTTGGAGCCGAAGACCCCTACGAGCAGTACTTC

d_call: NA
clone_size: NA
v_call: TRBV5-1
j_call: TRBJ1-4
cdr3_aa: CASSFSLEGYEKLFF
cdr3_nt: TGCGCCAGCAGCTTTAGCCTTGAGGGGTATGAAAAACTGTTTTTT

d_call: NA
clone_size: NA
v_call: TRBV4-1
j_call: TRBJ1-5
cdr3_aa: CANSRTGDNQPQHF
cdr3_nt: TGCGCCAACAGCCGAACAGGCGACAATCAGCCCCAGCATTTT

d_call: TRBD2
clone_size: few
v_call: TRBV20-1
j_call: TRBJ2-7
cdr3_aa: CSAREVGLGRYF
cdr3_nt: TGCAGTGCTAGAGAAGTGGGACTAGGTCGGTACTTC

d_call: TRBD2
clone_size: few
v_call: TRBV20-1
j_call: TRBJ2-1
cdr3_aa: CSARDRTRGNEQFF
cdr3_nt: TGCAGTGCTAGAGATAGGACTAGGGGTAATGAGCAGTTCTTC

d_call: NA
clone_size: few
v_call: TRBV3-1
j_call: TRBJ1-6
cdr3_aa: CASSQFRVSPLHF
cdr3_nt: TGTGCCAGCAGCCAGTTCCGCGTTTCACCCCTCCACTTT

d_call: NA
clone_size: many
v_call: TRBV4-1
j_call: TRBJ2-1
cdr3_aa: CASSQGDSLSYNEQFF
cdr3_nt: TGCGCCAGCAGCCAAGGTGACAGCCTCTCCTACAATGAGCAGTTCTTC

d_call: NA
clone_size: NA
v_call: TRBV14
j_call: TRBJ2-7
cdr3_aa: CASSQRMAGRTYEQYF
cdr3_nt: TGTGCCAGCAGCCAAAGGATGGCAGGGCGGACCTACGAGCAGTACTTC

d_call: NA
clone_size: few
v_call: TRBV30
j_call: TRBJ1-1
cdr3_aa: CAWSHRVGTEAFF
cdr3_nt: TGTGCCTGGAGTCACAGGGTGGGCACTGAAGCTTTCTTT

d_call: TRBD1
clone_size: NA
v_call: TRBV9
j_call: TRBJ1-2
cdr3_aa: CASTETGGTYGYTF
cdr3_nt: TGTGCCAGCACCGAGACAGGGGGCACGTATGGCTACACCTTC

d_call: NA
clone_size: many
v_call: TRBV4-1
j_call: TRBJ2-1
cdr3_aa: CASSQVFGNEQFF
cdr3_nt: TGCGCCAGCAGCCAAGTCTTCGGAAATGAGCAGTTCTTC

d_call: TRBD2
clone_size: few
v_call: TRBV7-2
j_call: TRBJ2-3
cdr3_aa: CASSLGTSVSWDTQYF
cdr3_nt: TGTGCCAGCAGCTTAGGGACTAGCGTATCCTGGGATACGCAGTATTTT

d_call: TRBD1
clone_size: few
v_call: TRBV30
j_call: TRBJ2-7
cdr3_aa: CAWSEGGGHPYEQYF
cdr3_nt: TGTGCCTGGAGTGAAGGGGGCGGCCACCCCTACGAGCAGTACTTC

d_call: NA
clone_size: few
v_call: TRBV20-1
j_call: TRBJ2-3
cdr3_aa: CSAGNRGFTDTQYF
cdr3_nt: TGCAGTGCTGGGAACCGAGGGTTCACAGATACGCAGTATTTT

d_call: NA
clone_size: once
v_call: TRBV12-3/TRBV12-4
j_call: TRBJ1-4
cdr3_aa: CAGSPPTYEKLFF
cdr3_nt: TGTGCCGGCAGTCCACCCACATATGAAAAACTGTTTTTT

d_call: TRBD1
clone_size: NA
v_call: TRBV5-1
j_call: TRBJ2-5
cdr3_aa: CASTLRGAGGEETQYF
cdr3_nt: TGCGCCAGCACACTCCGAGGGGCAGGGGGCGAAGAGACCCAGTACTTC

d_call: NA
clone_size: many
v_call: TRBV10-3
j_call: TRBJ1-6
cdr3_aa: CAISDLLGGQKNSPLHF
cdr3_nt: TGTGCCATCAGTGACCTACTAGGGGGGCAGAAAAATTCACCCCTCCACTTT

d_call: NA
clone_size: many
v_call: TRBV12-3/TRBV12-4
j_call: TRBJ1-5
cdr3_aa: CASSLGGLNQPQHF
cdr3_nt: TGTGCCAGCAGTTTGGGAGGGCTCAATCAGCCCCAGCATTTT

d_call: TRBD2
clone_size: NA
v_call: TRBV20-1
j_call: TRBJ2-7
cdr3_aa: CSASHEQGLATSNPYEQYF
cdr3_nt: TGCAGTGCTTCTCATGAACAGGGACTAGCGACAAGCAATCCCTACGAGCAGTACTTC

d_call: NA
clone_size: NA
v_call: TRBV20-1
j_call: TRBJ1-5
cdr3_aa: CSASQGNQPQHF
cdr3_nt: TGCAGTGCTAGCCAGGGCAATCAGCCCCAGCATTTT

d_call: NA
clone_size: few
v_call: TRBV20-1
j_call: TRBJ2-3
cdr3_aa: CSARETGLPDTQYF
cdr3_nt: TGCAGTGCTAGAGAGACGGGACTTCCAGATACGCAGTATTTT

d_call: NA
clone_size: few
v_call: TRBV15
j_call: TRBJ1-2
cdr3_aa: CATSPDTGYGYTF
cdr3_nt: TGTGCCACCAGCCCGGATACGGGGTATGGCTACACCTTC

d_call: NA
clone_size: NA
v_call: TRBV20-1
j_call: TRBJ1-5
cdr3_aa: CSARDREPQPQHF
cdr3_nt: TGCAGTGCTAGAGACAGGGAACCTCAGCCCCAGCATTTT

d_call: NA
clone_size: NA
v_call: TRBV2
j_call: TRBJ2-7
cdr3_aa: CASSEHPIYEQYF
cdr3_nt: TGTGCCAGCAGTGAGCATCCGATCTACGAGCAGTACTTC

d_call: NA
clone_size: NA
v_call: TRBV6-1
j_call: TRBJ1-3
cdr3_aa: CASSHTTLLLLHSGNTIYF
cdr3_nt: TGTGCCAGCAGCCATACGACACTTCTGCTCCTACACTCTGGAAACACCATATATTTT

d_call: NA
clone_size: many
v_call: TRBV29-1
j_call: TRBJ2-3
cdr3_aa: CSVRTRGDTQYF
cdr3_nt: TGCAGCGTGCGTACGAGGGGAGATACGCAGTATTTT

d_call: TRBD1
clone_size: NA
v_call: TRBV20-1
j_call: TRBJ1-5
cdr3_aa: CSARDSRTGVCFSCNQPQHF
cdr3_nt: TGCAGCGCTAGAGATAGTAGGACAGGGGTCTGTTTCTCGTGCAATCAGCCCCAGCATTTT

d_call: NA
clone_size: NA
v_call: TRBV6-1
j_call: TRBJ2-1
cdr3_aa: CASGRQPPLRYEQFF
cdr3_nt: TGTGCCAGCGGGAGGCAACCTCCTCTCCGGTATGAGCAGTTCTTC

d_call: TRBD2
clone_size: NA
v_call: TRBV20-1
j_call: TRBJ2-3
cdr3_aa: CSAPTSGGVDTQYF
cdr3_nt: TGCAGTGCTCCGACTAGCGGGGGCGTAGATACGCAGTATTTT

d_call: NA
clone_size: few
v_call: TRBV25-1
j_call: TRBJ2-3
cdr3_aa: CASSELGSSTDTQYF
cdr3_nt: TGTGCCAGCAGTGAGCTGGGGTCTAGCACAGATACGCAGTATTTT

d_call: NA
clone_size: many
v_call: TRBV7-9
j_call: TRBJ2-2
cdr3_aa: CASSYGWAGELFF
cdr3_nt: TGTGCCAGCAGCTACGGTTGGGCCGGGGAGCTGTTTTTT

d_call: NA
clone_size: NA
v_call: TRBV5-1
j_call: TRBJ2-2
cdr3_aa: CASSLLRRDLPTGELFF
cdr3_nt: TGCGCCAGCAGCTTGTTGAGGCGAGACTTACCGACCGGGGAGCTGTTTTTT

d_call: NA
clone_size: few
v_call: TRBV15
j_call: TRBJ2-7
cdr3_aa: CATSGRFNRAFRYEQYF
cdr3_nt: TGTGCCACCAGCGGACGATTTAACAGGGCTTTTCGTTACGAGCAGTACTTC